These 22 T cell receptor beta chains were sequenced from one sample in a study of neurological immune-mediated disorders. MiXCR, run by TCRdb on the 5' RACE reads, gives a single entry per CDR3 protein. The sample has 35,000 to 45,000 distinct CDR3 sequences; roughly 7.3% are singletons. The sequenced sample consisted of PBMCs. These receptors originate from a woman between 40 and 55 years old in good health.

In this sample, this clonotype turned up many times. The chain carries TRBV5-1 and TRBJ1-6; tentative D call: TRBD1 (6 bases). CDR3 length: 15 residues. Germline V gene sequence: CDR1 SGHRS, CDR2 YFSETQ. V was cut by 0 bases and J by 5 bases, with 9 bases left in between. The CDR3 loop is CASSLVRDNNSPLHF. The CDR3 DNA reads as TGCGCCAGCAGCTTGGTACGGGACAATAATTCACCCCTCCACTTT. Looking up the rest from reference TRBV5-1 and TRBJ1-6 gives the full variable domain: KAGVTQTPRYLIKTRGQQVTLSCSPISGHRSVSWYQQTPGQGLQFLFEYFSETQRNKGNFPGRFSGRQFSNSRSEMNVSTLELGDSALYLCASSLVRDNNSPLHFGNGTRLTVT.

This clonotype was seen at least ten times. This chain links TRBV7-9 with TRBJ1-2; 7 bases fit TRBD1. The germline CDR1 and CDR2 sequences are SEHNR and FQNEAQ (reference sequence). This CDR3 is built from 17 residues. V lost 1 base and J lost 4; bases outside the gene matches: 12. CDR3 sequence reads: CASSLEVRRQGTYGYTF. Written as DNA, the CDR3 is TGTGCCAGCAGCTTAGAGGTTCGGAGACAGGGAACCTATGGCTACACCTTC.

This clonotype was seen at least ten times. The genes are TRBV12-3 or TRBV12-4 and TRBJ2-1; no clear D gene. Trimming removed 6 bases at V and 10 bases at J, with 13 bases between. This CDR3 spans 12 amino acids. CDR3 nucleotides: TGTGCCAGCAGGAAAGCCCCTTCAGAGCAGTTCTTC. Its protein product is CASRKAPSEQFF.

This clonotype was counted many times. This chain links TRBV20-1 with TRBJ2-1, with TRBD2 matching 9 bases. Germline CDR1 reads DFQATT; CDR2 reads SNEGSKA (reference sequence). With V trimmed by 7 bases and J by 5 bases, 9 bases remained unmatched. The CDR3 totals 14 residues. The chain's CDR3 is CSVILAGTNNEQFF. CDR3 DNA sequence: TGCAGTGTCATCCTAGCGGGGACCAACAATGAGCAGTTCTTC.

The sample holds many counts of this clonotype. This sequence joins TRBV4-1 and TRBJ1-2, with 9 bases that match TRBD1. The V gene's germline CDR1 is MGHRA and CDR2 YSYEKL. This CDR3 region has 16 residues. V trimming: 2 bases; J trimming: 4 bases; junction bases outside the gene matches: 8. The CDR3 DNA sequence: TGCGCCAGCAGCCAATCCCCGGACAGGGGAGGCTATGGCTACACCTTC. Protein: CASSQSPDRGGYGYTF.

This rearrangement joins TRBV6-1 to TRBJ2-2, with D uncertain. V lost 4 bases and J lost 6, with 12 bases in between. CDR1 is MNHNS and CDR2 is SASEGT in the germline V gene. The CDR3 is 14 amino acids. The CDR3 DNA reads TGTGCCAGCAGTGCGTTAGACTGTCCCGGGGAGCTGTTTTTT. Translated, it gives CASSALDCPGELFF.

By proportion, this clonotype is medium-sized. The rearrangement links TRBV20-1 to TRBJ1-1; no clear D. The CDR3 contains 13 residues. Trimming took 6 bases from V and 0 from J, leaving 11 bases between them. In germline, CDR1 is DFQATT, CDR2 SNEGSKA (reference sequence). Here the CDR3 reads CSALTVMNTEAFF. The CDR3 region has the DNA TGCAGTGCCTTAACAGTTATGAACACTGAAGCTTTCTTT.

This clonotype was seen repeatedly, ten times or more. The chain links TRBV27 to TRBJ2-2, with D unclear. With 3 bases removed from V and 6 bases from J, the gap between germline ends came to 14 bases. This CDR3 spans 15 amino acids. In germline, CDR1 is MNHEY, CDR2 SMNVEV (reference sequence). The chain's CDR3 is CASSFGSGYSGELFF. CDR3 nucleotides: TGTGCCAGCAGTTTTGGATCGGGTTATTCCGGGGAGCTGTTTTTT.

This clonotype showed up many times. The chain recombines TRBV5-1 with TRBJ2-1; unclear D gene. The germline gives CDR1 SGHRS, CDR2 YFSETQ. This CDR3 is built from 13 residues. The germline V and J ends were trimmed by 5 bases and 5 bases, with 11 bases remaining between them. CDR3 region: CASSPSLNNEQFF. The CDR3 DNA reads TGCGCCAGCAGTCCGAGCCTTAACAATGAGCAGTTCTTC.

This clonotype has at least ten counts. The chain joins TRBV12-3 or TRBV12-4 to TRBJ1-1; D gene unclear. V lost 3 bases to trimming and J lost 0 bases, with 8 bases between them. The CDR3 has 14 amino acids. In nucleotides, the CDR3 is TGTGCCAGCAGTTTTTCGGATATGAACACTGAAGCTTTCTTT. Translated: CASSFSDMNTEAFF.

This clonotype was picked up many times. V is TRBV7-2 and J is TRBJ2-7, with no clear D. Germline lookup yields CDR1 SGHTA and CDR2 FQGNSA. The CDR3 is 13 amino acids. V lost 5 bases to trimming and J lost 5 bases, with 13 bases between them. The CDR3: CASSPLPGDEQYF. The CDR3 coding sequence is TGTGCCAGCAGCCCCCTTCCAGGCGACGAGCAGTACTTC.

This clonotype was seen many times. The V and J genes are TRBV5-1 and TRBJ2-5, with 9 bases lining up with TRBD2. Germline V gene lookup returns CDR1 SGHRS and CDR2 YFSETQ. The CDR3 has 16 amino acids. Unmatched junction bases numbered 7, after V lost 0 bases and J lost 4 bases. In DNA, the CDR3 is TGCGCCAGCAGCTTGGAAGGGACTAGCATAGGAGAGACCCAGTACTTC. Translating it yields CASSLEGTSIGETQYF. Full variable domain (remainder filled in from reference TRBV5-1 and TRBJ2-5): KAGVTQTPRYLIKTRGQQVTLSCSPISGHRSVSWYQQTPGQGLQFLFEYFSETQRNKGNFPGRFSGRQFSNSRSEMNVSTLELGDSALYLCASSLEGTSIGETQYFGPGTRLLVL.

Ten or more counts support this clonotype. The V gene is TRBV5-1, the J gene TRBJ2-3, with 7 bases lining up with TRBD1. This CDR3 has 16 amino acids. Germline V gene sequence: CDR1 SGHRS, CDR2 YFSETQ. Trimming took 4 bases from V and 2 from J; bases not matched to a gene: 10. In nucleotides, the CDR3 is TGCGCCAGCAGCGGGCACAGGGGAAGGGACACAGATACGCAGTATTTT. Residues: CASSGHRGRDTDTQYF.

This clonotype was found many times. The chain links TRBV5-6 to TRBJ2-5; D unclear. Germline lookup yields CDR1 SGHDT and CDR2 YYEEEE. Trimming removed 4 bases at V and 5 bases at J, with 9 bases between. There are 12 residues in the CDR3. CDR3 in amino acids: CASSISGETQYF. The CDR3, as DNA: TGTGCCAGCAGCATTAGTGGGGAGACCCAGTACTTC.

This clonotype was counted at least ten times. This chain links TRBV30 with TRBJ1-5; the D is unclear. V gave up 0 bases and J gave up 6 bases, with 15 bases separating them. In germline, CDR1 is GTSNPN, CDR2 SVGIG (reference sequence). The CDR3 contains 15 residues. The CDR3 spells CAWSVRRVEAQPQHF. Written as DNA, the CDR3 is TGTGCCTGGAGTGTAAGGAGGGTCGAGGCTCAGCCCCAGCATTTT.

To note about this clonotype: A much larger clone lies one base from this, so it may be a read error. This chain connects TRBV12-3 or TRBV12-4 to TRBJ2-1; TRBD2 aligns across 16 bases. The CDR3 extends over 18 amino acids. Here the CDR3 DNA reads TGTGTCAGCAGCCGGGGACTAGCGGGAGGGCCGCTCTACAATGAGCAGCTCTTC. It codes for CVSSRGLAGGPLYNEQLF.

This clonotype has a count of ten or more. This chain joins TRBV20-1 and TRBJ2-7, with TRBD2 matching 9 bases. The CDR3 totals 15 residues. Germline V lookup: CDR1 DFQATT, CDR2 SNEGSKA (reference sequence). Trimming at V came to 0 bases and at J to 1 base, leaving 4 bases not matched to a gene. CDR3 loop: CSARDASGISYEQYF. CDR3 bases: TGCAGTGCTAGAGATGCTAGCGGGATATCCTACGAGCAGTACTTC.

This clonotype was seen repeatedly, ten times or more. This chain joins TRBV5-1 and TRBJ2-3; a possible D gene is TRBD2 (5 bases). With 0 bases removed from V and 6 bases from J, the gap between germline ends came to 14 bases. CDR3 size: 15 residues. The germline CDR1 and CDR2 sequences are SGHRS and YFSETQ. The CDR3 nucleotides are TGCGCCAGCAGCTTGGGGGATACTAGATCTGATACGCAGTATTTT. Its protein product is CASSLGDTRSDTQYF.

Ten or more counts support this clonotype. The J gene is TRBJ1-6, the V gene TRBV5-1; 8 bases map to TRBD1. The V gene end was trimmed by 2 bases and the J gene end by 10 bases; junction bases not matched to a gene: 8. The CDR3 runs 15 residues. The germline V gene has CDR1 SGHRS and CDR2 YFSETQ. The CDR3 bases are TGCGCCAGCAGCTTATTTGACAGGGGTCAATCACCCCTCCACTTT. Translated, it gives CASSLFDRGQSPLHF.

About this clonotype itself: The germline gene is not matched at one end of the junction; a read error may be the cause. The chain links TRBV6-5 to TRBJ1-5; 9 bases map to TRBD1. Germline values: CDR1 MNHEY, CDR2 SVGAGI. CDR3 length: 15 amino acids. CDR3 loop: CASKAGTGTNHPQHF. The CDR3 bases are TGTGCCAGCAAGGCGGGGACAGGGACAAATCATCCCCAGCATTTC.

The chain links TRBV6-1 to TRBJ2-5; 12 positions agree with TRBD2. Germline loops: CDR1 MNHNS, CDR2 SASEGT. This CDR3 region has 15 residues. Losses at the gene ends were 10 bases for V and 4 bases for J; bases not matched to a gene: 10. The CDR3 protein is CATMTSGRWGETQYF. In DNA, the CDR3 is TGTGCCACCATGACTAGCGGGAGATGGGGAGAGACCCAGTACTTC.

This clonotype was observed many times. The rearrangement links TRBV4-1 to TRBJ1-2; D uncertain. Germline loops: CDR1 MGHRA, CDR2 YSYEKL. This CDR3 comprises 15 residues. Trimming took 0 bases from V and 0 from J, leaving 8 bases between them. DNA of the CDR3: TGCGCCAGCAGCCAAGACAAGATCACTAACTATGGCTACACCTTC. Protein product: CASSQDKITNYGYTF.